One sample yielded the 9 T cell receptor beta chains listed below, sequenced in a study of cytomegalovirus exposure and HLA in healthy donors. Primers: 60 Vbeta forward and 13 Jbeta reverse. The repertoire was sequenced with immunoSEQ multiplex PCR; TCRdb's copy has only in-frame clones and lacks some. The data show about 210,000 clones, and the top ten clones hold less than 1%. Sequences were obtained from PBMCs. These receptors originate from a woman aged 25 to 39 in good health and CMV-seropositive.

The gene calls are TRBV10-3 and TRBJ2-1; 10 nucleotides align to TRBD2. After removal of 4 bases from V and 10 bases from J, the junction contained 7 bases not matched to a gene. CDR3 size: 14 residues. Per the germline V gene, CDR1 is ENHRY and CDR2 is SYGVKD. CDR3 coding DNA: TGTGCCATCAGTGCCAGCGGGGGGGCGGCCGAGCAGTTCTTC. Translation gives CAISASGGAAEQFF.

The chain employs TRBV7-8 and TRBJ2-5; D call uncertain. The CDR3 runs to 13 residues. Germline CDR1 is SGHVS and CDR2 is FQNEAQ. V was clipped by 5 bases and J by 5 bases, with 12 bases between them. The CDR3 reads CASSLLEVETQYF. CDR3 DNA: TGTGCCAGCAGCCTCCTTGAGGTTGAGACCCAGTACTTC.

V and J are TRBV5-4 and TRBJ1-3; the D gene is possibly TRBD1 (6 bases). The ends were cut back, 4 bases at V and 4 bases at J, with 15 bases in the middle. This CDR3 is built from 15 residues. Germline-derived CDR1 and CDR2 are SGHNT and YYREEE (reference sequence). The CDR3 is CASSPGGATGNTIYF. In DNA, the CDR3 is TGTGCCAGCAGCCCCGGGGGGGCGACCGGAAACACCATATATTTT.

The chain carries TRBV4-3 and TRBJ1-2; D is possibly TRBD1 (5 bases). Germline V gene lookup returns CDR1 LGHNA and CDR2 YSLEER. This CDR3 spans 15 amino acids. Trimming took off 0 bases at V and 4 bases at J, with 12 bases between the two ends. Here the CDR3 reads CASSQDKSGLYGYTF. CDR3 nucleotides: TGCGCCAGCAGCCAAGATAAATCAGGGCTCTATGGCTACACCTTC.

Comments on this clone: This sample also contains other DNA sequences that code for the same CDR3. V and J are TRBV29-1 and TRBJ2-2; a weak D match, TRBD2 (6 bases). Germline V gene sequence: CDR1 SQVTM, CDR2 ANQGSEA. The CDR3 consists of 11 residues. As DNA, the CDR3 is TGCGCGGGGCGTGGGACCGGGGAGCTGTTTTTT. It yields the protein CAGRGTGELFF.

The rearrangement uses TRBV5-4 and TRBJ2-5; a possible D gene is TRBD1 (6 bases). The germline CDR1 and CDR2 sequences are SGHNT and YYREEE (reference sequence). This CDR3 region has 13 residues. Trimming removed 4 bases at V and 4 bases at J, with 11 bases between. CDR3 nucleotides: TGTGCCAGCAGCCCGGACAGTTCAGAGACCCAGTACTTC. Protein: CASSPDSSETQYF.

The chain couples TRBV30 to TRBJ2-1; 8 nucleotides match TRBD2. Germline V lookup: CDR1 GTSNPN, CDR2 SVGIG (reference sequence). The V gene end was trimmed by 8 bases and the J gene end by 8 bases; junction bases not matched to a gene: 14. The CDR3 sequence is 14 residues long. CDR3 sequence reads: CAPSSGEGPDEQFF. The CDR3 nucleotides read TGTGCCCCCAGTAGCGGGGAGGGCCCCGATGAGCAGTTCTTC.

This sequence joins TRBV7-7 and TRBJ2-3; 9 nucleotides align to TRBD1. Germline assignment: CDR1 SSHAT and CDR2 FNYEAQ (reference sequence). The CDR3 extends over 15 amino acids. J lost 5 bases, V lost 5 bases, and 8 bases had no gene match. The CDR3 DNA reads TGTGCCAGCAGCCCGGGACAGGGAGCAGGAGATACGCAGTATTTT. Translation gives CASSPGQGAGDTQYF.

V gene TRBV10-2 combines with J gene TRBJ1-3; D is uncertain. Trimming left V 0 bases short and J 1 base short, with 7 bases between. There are 15 residues in the CDR3. Germline CDR1 is WSHSY and CDR2 is SAAADI. CDR3: CASSESGGSGNTIYF. DNA for the CDR3: TGCGCCAGCAGTGAGTCGGGAGGGTCTGGAAACACCATATATTTT.